The present entry profiles one T cell receptor beta chain with its context. The antigen is undetermined. It was with a sample-barcoded 5' primer and a J-beta primer mix that a second PCR of about 6 to 12 cycles was run. In TCRdb, the 5' RACE reads were re-called with MiXCR into one record per CDR3 protein. The table lists about 680,000 distinct CDR3 sequences, 45% to 50% of them singletons. This sample was taken from a study of blood T cells in healthy people across ages. Study as a whole: In model experiments, template switching was able to capture about one barcoded beta molecule for every two T cells that were present.

Trimming removed 3 bases at V and 4 bases at J, with 13 bases between. The CDR3 runs to 14 residues. Whole-study results and caveats: Calculation of diversity from one million T cells yielded estimates considered to be underestimates. More naive CD4+ cells and higher diversity marked long-lived donors relative to aged donors. Significant beta diversity loss was already apparent by age approximately 37, declining roughly linearly.

Sequences were obtained from blood. V usage is TRBV12-3 or TRBV12-4 and J usage is TRBJ2-7; D gene ambiguous. This sequence was found in a woman aged 55-70 years in good health. The CDR3 here is CASSLNLQTYEQYF. CDR3 DNA sequence: TGTGCCAGCAGTTTGAACCTCCAGACGTACGAGCAGTACTTC.